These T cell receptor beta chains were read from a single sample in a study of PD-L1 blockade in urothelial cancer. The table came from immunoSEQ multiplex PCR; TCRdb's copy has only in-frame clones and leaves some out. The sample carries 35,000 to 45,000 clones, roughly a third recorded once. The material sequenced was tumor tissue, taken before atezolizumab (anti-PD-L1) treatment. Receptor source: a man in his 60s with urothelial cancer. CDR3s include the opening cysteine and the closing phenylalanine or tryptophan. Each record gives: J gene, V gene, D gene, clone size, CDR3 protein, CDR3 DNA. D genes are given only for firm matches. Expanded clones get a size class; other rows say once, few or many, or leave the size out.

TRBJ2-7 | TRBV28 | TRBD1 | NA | CASSSPTGFGEQYF | TGTGCCAGCAGTTCCCCGACAGGGTTCGGCGAGCAGTACTTC
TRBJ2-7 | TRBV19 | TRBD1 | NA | CASSMGTGGFYEQYF | TGTGCCAGTAGTATGGGGACAGGGGGCTTCTACGAGCAGTACTTC
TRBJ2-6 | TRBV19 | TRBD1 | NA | CASSQQGAPSGANVLTF | TGTGCCAGTAGTCAGCAGGGGGCACCGTCTGGGGCCAACGTCCTGACTTTC
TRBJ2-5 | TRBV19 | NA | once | CASTNSPGSGETQYF | TGTGCCAGTACTAACTCTCCGGGAAGCGGAGAGACCCAGTACTTC
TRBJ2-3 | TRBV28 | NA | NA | CASSKRGEYTDTQYF | TGTGCCAGCTCTAAGAGGGGGGAGTACACAGATACGCAGTATTTT
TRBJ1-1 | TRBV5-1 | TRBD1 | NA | CASSPTGGQLNTEAFF | TGCGCCAGCAGCCCGACGGGGGGACAGTTGAACACTGAAGCTTTCTTT
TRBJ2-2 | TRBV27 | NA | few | CASSRDPQVGGELFF | TGTGCCAGCTCCCGCGACCCCCAAGTGGGCGGGGAGCTGTTTTTT
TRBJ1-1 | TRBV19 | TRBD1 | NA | CASGDRGNTEAFF | TGTGCCAGTGGGGACAGGGGGAATACTGAAGCTTTCTTT
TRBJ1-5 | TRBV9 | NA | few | CASSVGGTGHNQPQHF | TGTGCCAGCAGCGTAGGTGGGACTGGACACAATCAGCCCCAGCATTTT
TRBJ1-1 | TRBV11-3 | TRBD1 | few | CASSLPQGRDTEAFF | TGTGCCAGCAGCCTACCACAGGGGAGGGACACTGAAGCTTTCTTT
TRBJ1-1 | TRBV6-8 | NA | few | CASSSGGKGEAFF | TGTGCCAGCAGTTCGGGGGGGAAGGGTGAAGCTTTCTTT
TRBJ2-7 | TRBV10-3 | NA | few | CAIRQASSYEQYF | TGTGCCATCAGACAGGCTAGCTCCTATGAGCAGTACTTC
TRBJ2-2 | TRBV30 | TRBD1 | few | CAWSVGGVTGELFF | TGTGCCTGGAGTGTAGGGGGCGTCACCGGGGAGCTGTTTTTT
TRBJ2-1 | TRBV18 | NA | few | CASSPTRSSYNEQFF | TGTGCCAGCTCACCAACCCGGAGCTCCTACAATGAGCAGTTCTTC
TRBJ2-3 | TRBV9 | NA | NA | CASSVGAGPPDTQYF | TGTGCCAGCAGCGTAGGTGCGGGCCCCCCAGATACGCAGTATTTT
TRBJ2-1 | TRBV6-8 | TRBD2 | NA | CASKTSGGAGIGNEQFF | TGTGCCAGCAAGACTAGCGGGGGGGCCGGGATCGGCAATGAGCAGTTCTTC
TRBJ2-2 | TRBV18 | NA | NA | CASSREVTGELFF | TGTGCCAGCTCAAGAGAGGTCACCGGGGAGCTGTTTTTT
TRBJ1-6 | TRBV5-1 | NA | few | CASSSGSHYNSPLHF | TGCGCCAGCAGCTCGGGAAGTCACTATAATTCACCCCTCCACTTT
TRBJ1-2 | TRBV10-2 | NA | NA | CASSENGNYGYTF | TGCGCCAGCAGTGAAAACGGGAACTATGGCTACACCTTC
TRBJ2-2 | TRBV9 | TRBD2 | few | CASRRLAGDTGELFF | TGTGCCAGCAGAAGACTAGCGGGAGACACCGGGGAGCTGTTTTTT
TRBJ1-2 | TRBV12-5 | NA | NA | CASGLLDTDYGYTF | TGTGCTAGTGGTTTATTGGACACCGACTATGGCTACACCTTC
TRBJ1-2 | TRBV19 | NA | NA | CASSMGPGGSYGYTF | TGTGCCAGTAGTATGGGTCCTGGCGGGTCTTATGGCTACACCTTC
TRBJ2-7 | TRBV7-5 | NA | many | CASSYRPVWEYEQYF | TGTGCCAGCAGCTACCGACCAGTTTGGGAATACGAGCAGTACTTC
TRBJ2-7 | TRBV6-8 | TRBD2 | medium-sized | CASSSPTSGRSSSYEQYF | TGTGCCAGCAGTTCCCCGACTAGCGGGAGGTCGAGCTCCTACGAGCAGTACTTC
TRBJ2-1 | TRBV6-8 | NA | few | CASRALGTGEQFF | TGTGCCAGCAGGGCGTTAGGGACGGGTGAGCAGTTCTTC
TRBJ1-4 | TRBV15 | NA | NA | CATSRAPSVTNEKLFF | TGTGCCACCAGCAGAGCCCCCTCGGTTACTAATGAAAAACTGTTTTTT
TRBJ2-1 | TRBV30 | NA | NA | CAWSVLWGDNEQFF | TGTGCCTGGAGTGTATTGTGGGGGGACAATGAGCAGTTCTTC
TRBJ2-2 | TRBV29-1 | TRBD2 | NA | CSVYSSGGALGELFF | TGCAGCGTTTACTCTAGCGGGGGGGCCCTTGGGGAGCTGTTTTTT
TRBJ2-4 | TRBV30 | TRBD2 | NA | CAWSLVAGDKNIQYF | TGTGCCTGGAGTTTGGTAGCGGGGGACAAAAACATTCAGTACTTC
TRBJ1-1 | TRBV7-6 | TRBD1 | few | CASSLDRDRFSPFF | TGTGCCAGCAGCTTGGATCGGGACAGGTTTTCTCCTTTCTTT
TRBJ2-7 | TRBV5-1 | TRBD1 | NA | CASSLVVRDSAPEQYF | TGCGCCAGCAGCTTGGTAGTAAGGGACAGTGCTCCCGAGCAGTACTTC
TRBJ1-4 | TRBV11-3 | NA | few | CASSPSMWGTNEKLFF | TGTGCCAGCAGCCCCTCAATGTGGGGGACTAATGAAAAACTGTTTTTT
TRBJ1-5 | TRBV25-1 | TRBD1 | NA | CASSDTGGGKGNQPQHF | TGTGCCAGCAGTGATACTGGAGGGGGCAAGGGGAATCAGCCCCAGCATTTT
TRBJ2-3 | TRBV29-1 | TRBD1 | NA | CSVEQGAGTDTQYF | TGCAGCGTTGAACAGGGGGCCGGCACAGATACGCAGTATTTT
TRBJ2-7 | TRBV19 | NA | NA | CASSIAVGDFYEQYF | TGTGCCAGTAGTATTGCTGTAGGGGACTTCTACGAGCAGTACTTC
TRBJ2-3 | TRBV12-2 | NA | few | CASLSGGSVTDTQYF | TGTGCCAGTCTGAGTGGGGGTAGTGTCACAGATACGCAGTATTTT
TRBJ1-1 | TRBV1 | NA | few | CASILPGTVEAFF | TGCGCCAGCATTTTACCCGGGACCGTAGAAGCTTTCTTT
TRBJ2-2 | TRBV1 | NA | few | CASSQDQGYVRPGELFF | TGCGCCAGCAGCCAAGATCAAGGCTACGTCCGTCCCGGGGAGCTGTTTTTT
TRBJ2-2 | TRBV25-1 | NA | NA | CASSAGAGTGELFF | TGTGCCAGCAGTGCGGGGGCGGGCACCGGGGAGCTGTTTTTT
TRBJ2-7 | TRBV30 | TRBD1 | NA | CAWSVQGDEQYF | TGTGCCTGGAGTGTACAGGGGGACGAGCAGTACTTC
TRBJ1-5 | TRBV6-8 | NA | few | CASRGGNQPQHF | TGTGCCAGCAGGGGGGGTAATCAGCCCCAGCATTTT
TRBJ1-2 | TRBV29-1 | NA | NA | CSVESAATKGYTF | TGCAGCGTTGAATCGGCGGCCACTAAAGGCTACACCTTC
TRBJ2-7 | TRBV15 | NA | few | CATSRDQGGLEQYF | TGTGCCACCAGCAGAGATCAGGGGGGGCTCGAGCAGTACTTC
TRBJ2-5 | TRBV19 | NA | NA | CASSIDPYATQETQYF | TGTGCCAGTAGTATAGATCCTTATGCCACCCAGGAGACCCAGTACTTC
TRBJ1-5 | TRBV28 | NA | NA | CASSSQTVINQPQHF | TGTGCCAGCAGTTCCCAGACAGTCATTAATCAGCCCCAGCATTTT
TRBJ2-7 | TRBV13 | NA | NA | CASSRGDRDFDEQYF | TGTGCCAGCAGTCGGGGAGACAGGGACTTCGACGAGCAGTACTTC
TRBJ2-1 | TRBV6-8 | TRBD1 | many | CASSPGQSYNEQFF | TGTGCCAGCAGTCCGGGACAGTCGTACAATGAGCAGTTCTTC
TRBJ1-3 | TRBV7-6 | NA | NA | CASSRGADGNTIYF | TGTGCCAGCAGCCGGGGGGCGGACGGAAACACCATATATTTT
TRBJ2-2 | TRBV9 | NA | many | CASSVETRVDTGELFF | TGTGCCAGCAGCGTAGAAACCAGGGTCGACACCGGGGAGCTGTTTTTT
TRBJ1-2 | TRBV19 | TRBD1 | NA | CASTHPTGFGYTF | TGTGCCAGTACCCATCCGACAGGGTTCGGCTACACCTTC
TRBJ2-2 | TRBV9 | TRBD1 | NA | CASSPLGDRRNTGELFF | TGTGCCAGCAGCCCACTCGGGGACAGGCGTAACACCGGGGAGCTGTTTTTT
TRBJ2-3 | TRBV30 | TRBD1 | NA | CAWSLGTGRADTQYF | TGTGCCTGGTCCTTAGGGACAGGGAGGGCGGATACGCAGTATTTT
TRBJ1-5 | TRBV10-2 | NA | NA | CASSEQKNQPQHF | TGCGCCAGCAGTGAGCAGAAGAATCAGCCCCAGCATTTT
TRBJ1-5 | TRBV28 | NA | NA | CASSFTGRTSNQPQHF | TGTGCCAGCAGTTTTACAGGGCGGACTAGCAATCAGCCCCAGCATTTT
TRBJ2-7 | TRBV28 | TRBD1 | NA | CASSFPRWDSYEQYF | TGTGCCAGCAGTTTCCCGCGGTGGGACAGCTACGAGCAGTACTTC
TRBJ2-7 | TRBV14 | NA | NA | CASSRSRSKNREQYF | TGTGCCAGCAGCCGATCGCGGTCCAAAAACAGGGAGCAGTACTTC
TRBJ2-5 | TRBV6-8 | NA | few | CASRLQGPETQYF | TGTGCCAGCAGGCTACAGGGTCCAGAGACCCAGTACTTC